This TCR beta chain comes out of a study of blood T cells in healthy people across ages. PCR was performed a second time for about 7 to 11 cycles using a sample-barcoded 5' primer and a J-beta primer mix. TCRdb redid the calling of the 5' RACE reads with MiXCR, one entry per CDR3 protein. The sample yields about 1.1 million distinct CDR3 sequences, roughly two fifths seen once. Trimming cost V 2 bases and J 2 bases, with 18 bases left between them. Germline-derived CDR1 and CDR2 are SGHTA and FQGNSA. The CDR3 covers 17 residues. On this clonotype: Its antigen is as yet unknown.

General study points: A roughly linear age-dependent decrease characterized TCR beta diversity per million T cells. Among long-lived donors, naive CD4+ cells were more numerous and diversity higher than in aged donors. Considered underestimates were the diversity estimates obtained from one million T cells.

This TCR was recovered from a man in his late teens or twenties in good health. The chain links TRBV7-2 to TRBJ1-2; D possibly corresponds to TRBD1 (6 bases). Sequences were obtained from blood. The CDR3 loop reads CASSLSPGITGNYGYTF. The CDR3 DNA follows: TGTGCCAGCAGCTTATCCCCGGGAATTACAGGGAACTATGGCTACACCTTC.